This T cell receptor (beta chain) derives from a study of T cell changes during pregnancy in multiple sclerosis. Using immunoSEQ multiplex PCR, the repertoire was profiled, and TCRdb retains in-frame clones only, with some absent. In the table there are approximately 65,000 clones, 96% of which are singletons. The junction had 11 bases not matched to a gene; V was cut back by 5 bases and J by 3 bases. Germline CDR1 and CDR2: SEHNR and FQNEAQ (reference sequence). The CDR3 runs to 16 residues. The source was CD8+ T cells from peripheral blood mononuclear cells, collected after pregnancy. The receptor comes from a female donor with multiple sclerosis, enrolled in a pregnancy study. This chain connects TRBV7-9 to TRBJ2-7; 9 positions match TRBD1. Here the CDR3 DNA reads TGTGCCAGCAGCGATTGGACAGGGGCCGAAGGCTACGAGCAGTACTTC. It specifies CASSDWTGAEGYEQYF.